Following are 26 T cell receptor beta chains from one sample sequenced in a study of cytotoxic CD8 clonotypes in ibrutinib-treated CLL. Assay: immunoSEQ multiplex PCR; the TCRdb copy retains only in-frame clones and omits some. The profile shows over 150,000 clones, over 60% of them singletons. Source: PBMCs, taken after 24 months of ibrutinib treatment. These TCRs come from a human donor with chronic lymphocytic leukemia.

V usage is TRBV14 and J usage is TRBJ2-7, with D maybe TRBD2 (6 bases). This CDR3 has 16 amino acids. Trimming took off 4 bases at V and 1 base at J, with 17 bases between the two ends. Germline lookup yields CDR1 SGHDN and CDR2 FVKESK. CDR3 sequence: CASSPLNRERSYEQYF. For the CDR3, the DNA is TGTGCCAGCAGCCCTTTAAACCGGGAGAGGTCCTACGAGCAGTACTTC.

This sequence joins TRBV4-1 and TRBJ1-2, with a tentative D call TRBD1 (5 bases). This CDR3 contains 15 residues. Germline V gene lookup returns CDR1 MGHRA and CDR2 YSYEKL. Trimming left V 2 bases short and J 7 bases short, with 17 bases between. The CDR3 coding sequence is TGCGCCAGCAGCCAAAAAACTGGGGGACTTGGTGGCTACACCTTC. It encodes CASSQKTGGLGGYTF.

The V and J genes are TRBV18 and TRBJ2-1; no clear D. V was trimmed by 4 bases and J by 2 bases, leaving 6 bases between them. CDR3 length equals 13 residues. The V gene's germline CDR1 is KGHSH and CDR2 LQKENI. CDR3 in DNA: TGTGCCAGCTCACACTCGGCCTACAATGAGCAGTTCTTC. This sequence encodes CASSHSAYNEQFF. Based on the CDR3 plus reference TRBV18 and TRBJ2-1, the full variable domain is NAGVMQNPRHLVRRRGQEARLRCSPMKGHSHVYWYRQLPEEGLKFMVYLQKENIIDESGMPKERFSAEFPKEGPSILRIQQVVRGDSAAYFCASSHSAYNEQFFGPGTRLTVL.

This sequence joins TRBV4-3 and TRBJ1-5; D unresolved. This CDR3 region has 15 residues. Trimming stripped 0 bases from V and 1 base from J, with 7 bases between. Germline CDR1 and CDR2: LGHNA and YSLEER. This chain's CDR3 is CASSQDPRSNQPQHF. The DNA of the CDR3 is TGCGCCAGCAGCCAAGATCCCAGGAGCAATCAGCCCCAGCATTTT.

Notes on this clone: The same CDR3 can be traced to other DNA sequences in this sample. This chain connects TRBV5-6 to TRBJ1-1; D gene ambiguous. Germline V gene data show CDR1 as SGHDT and CDR2 as YYEEEE. V was shortened by 0 bases and J by 1 base, with 7 bases between the two germline ends. This CDR3 spans 14 amino acids. The CDR3 nucleotides are TGTGCCAGCAGCTTGGGAACGAGGAACACTGAAGCTTTCTTT. Protein product: CASSLGTRNTEAFF.

A few counts support this clone. This chain uses TRBV7-7 with TRBJ1-1, with a possible D match to TRBD1 (6 bases). CDR1 is SSHAT, CDR2 FNYEAQ, per germline (reference sequence). V lost 7 bases, J lost 3 bases, and 18 bases lay in between. The CDR3 totals 15 residues. CDR3 sequence: CASNNRVTGDTEAFF. DNA of the CDR3: TGTGCCAGCAATAACAGGGTCACGGGGGACACTGAAGCTTTCTTT.

The chain combines TRBV4-1 with TRBJ2-7; 8 nucleotides match TRBD2. This CDR3 spans 14 amino acids. V gave up 4 bases and J gave up 2 bases; unmatched junction bases: 4. Germline lookup yields CDR1 MGHRA and CDR2 YSYEKL. The CDR3 loop reads CASSLMRGAYEQYF. CDR3 bases: TGCGCCAGCAGCCTCATGCGGGGGGCCTACGAGCAGTACTTC.

This chain uses TRBV7-2 with TRBJ2-3, with D maybe TRBD2 (6 bases). Germline CDR1 is SGHTA and CDR2 is FQGNSA. Trimming took off 2 bases at V and 1 base at J, with 16 bases between the two ends. CDR3 length: 17 amino acids. The DNA of the CDR3 is TGTGCCAGCAGCTTAAACCGGCGCGGGAAGGGCACAGATACGCAGTATTTT. Its protein is CASSLNRRGKGTDTQYF.

The rearrangement joins TRBV7-9 to TRBJ2-1, with 11 bases fitting TRBD2. Germline-derived CDR1 and CDR2 are SEHNR and FQNEAQ (reference sequence). The CDR3 consists of 16 residues. J gave up 4 bases and V 3 bases, and 5 bases lay outside the gene matches. The CDR3, as DNA: TGTGCCAGCAGCTTTTCCCTAGCGGGAGGTTACAATGAGCAGTTCTTC. This translates into CASSFSLAGGYNEQFF.

The chain links TRBV18 to TRBJ2-7; D perhaps matches TRBD1 (5 bases). Trimming pared 1 base from V and 2 bases from J, leaving 15 bases between. The CDR3 is made up of 16 amino acids. Germline CDR1 and CDR2: KGHSH and LQKENI. DNA of the CDR3: TGTGCCAGCTCACCACTCGGGCAGGGTGGGACCTACGAGCAGTACTTC. Protein sequence: CASSPLGQGGTYEQYF.

V is TRBV25-1 and J is TRBJ2-1; D unresolved. CDR1 and CDR2 (germline): MGHDK, SYGVNS. V was pared by 0 bases and J by 8 bases, with 2 bases between. The CDR3 runs to 11 residues. CDR3 sequence (DNA): TGTGCCAGCAGTGAATACTATGAGCAGTTCTTC. Residues: CASSEYYEQFF.

This chain uses TRBV30 with TRBJ2-1, with TRBD2 identical over 8 bases. The V gene end was trimmed by 2 bases and the J gene end by 7 bases; junction bases not matched to a gene: 7. Germline CDR1 is GTSNPN and CDR2 is SVGIG (reference sequence). CDR3 length: 14 amino acids. The CDR3 reads CAWSTAGAWNEQFF. The CDR3 DNA reads TGTGCCTGGAGTACAGCGGGAGCATGGAATGAGCAGTTCTTC.

The genes are TRBV14 and TRBJ1-2; D is perhaps TRBD1 (6 bases). Germline CDR1 and CDR2: SGHDN and FVKESK. The CDR3 is 14 amino acids. Trimming cost V 4 bases and J 6 bases, with 15 bases left between them. CDR3 sequence: CASSPPWGRNGYTF. Written as DNA, the CDR3 is TGTGCCAGCAGCCCACCTTGGGGGCGAAATGGCTACACCTTC.

DNA of the CDR3: TGTGCCAGCAGTGAAGGTTATTACTCTGGAAACACCATATATTTT. This gives the protein CASSEGYYSGNTIYF. The V gene is TRBV6-1, the J gene TRBJ1-3; no reliable D call. V was shortened by 1 base and J by 0 bases, with 7 bases between the two germline ends. The length of the CDR3 is 15 residues. The germline V gene encodes CDR1 MNHNS and CDR2 SASEGT.

The chain is built from TRBV5-4 and TRBJ1-2; tentatively, D is TRBD1 (6 bases). The CDR3 contains 14 residues. CDR1 SGHNT and CDR2 YYREEE come from the germline V gene (reference sequence). Trimming left V 3 bases short and J 5 bases short, with 14 bases between. The CDR3 DNA sequence: TGTGCCAGCAGCTCCATAGGACAGATTTATGGCTACACCTTC. Its translation is CASSSIGQIYGYTF.

The rearrangement links TRBV19 to TRBJ1-3; D gene unclear. Germline CDR1 and CDR2: LNHDA and SQIVND (reference sequence). V was clipped by 9 bases and J by 5 bases, with 14 bases between them. The CDR3 contains 13 residues. DNA for the CDR3: TGTGCCAGCATGCAAAGTAGTCGAAACACCATATATTTT. Residues: CASMQSSRNTIYF.

This clone has a single count. The chain combines TRBV2 with TRBJ2-1; 13 bases agree with TRBD2. V shed 4 bases, J shed 8 bases, and the junction held 2 bases outside the gene matches. CDR1 is SNHLY and CDR2 is FYNNEI in the germline V gene. The CDR3 consists of 14 residues. CDR3 nucleotide sequence: TGTGCCAGCAGTGGGACTAGCGGGAGCTATGAGCAGTTCTTC. Its translation: CASSGTSGSYEQFF.

The V call is TRBV5-1, the J call TRBJ2-5, with unresolved D. The CDR3 has 13 amino acids. The V end was cut by 0 bases, the J end by 1 base, with 4 bases between. From germline, CDR1 is SGHRS and CDR2 YFSETQ. CDR3 DNA sequence: TGCGCCAGCAGCTTGGCCAGCCAAGAGACCCAGTACTTC. Protein: CASSLASQETQYF.

V gene TRBV27 combines with J gene TRBJ2-7; the match to TRBD1 covers 9 bases. From germline, CDR1 is MNHEY and CDR2 SMNVEV (reference sequence). This CDR3 contains 14 residues. The ends lost 7 bases at V and 5 bases at J; junction bases unmatched: 9. The CDR3 here is CASNRDRVSHEQYF. Here the CDR3 DNA reads TGTGCCAGCAACCGGGACAGGGTATCCCACGAGCAGTACTTC.

The V gene is TRBV15, the J gene TRBJ2-7; a weak D match, TRBD2 (5 bases). The CDR3 has 18 amino acids. Germline loops: CDR1 LNHNV, CDR2 YYDKDF (reference sequence). The V end was cut by 0 bases, the J end by 4 bases, with 22 bases between. CDR3 in DNA: TGTGCCACCAGCAGAGAGGGAACCGGACTCCCCAAGGATTACGAGCAGTACTTC. This translates into CATSREGTGLPKDYEQYF.

The chain uses TRBV27 and TRBJ1-5, with TRBD1 matching over 10 bases. Germline CDR1 is MNHEY and CDR2 is SMNVEV (reference sequence). The CDR3 extends over 16 amino acids. V lost 4 bases and J lost 6; bases outside the gene matches: 9. The CDR3 loop is CASSSGGQGRPQPQHF. In DNA form, the CDR3 reads TGTGCCAGCAGTTCTGGGGGACAGGGGAGACCTCAGCCCCAGCATTTT.

The V and J genes are TRBV30 and TRBJ2-7; D is unresolved. Trimming took 4 bases from V and 6 from J, leaving 16 bases between them. The CDR3 totals 13 residues. Germline lookup yields CDR1 GTSNPN and CDR2 SVGIG (reference sequence). The chain's CDR3 is CAWTRGVRSEQYF. CDR3 sequence (DNA): TGTGCCTGGACTCGCGGCGTCCGGTCCGAGCAGTACTTC.

The chain is built from TRBV6-5 and TRBJ2-1; D gene unclear. V lost 6 bases and J lost 0, with 12 bases in between. Germline lookup yields CDR1 MNHEY and CDR2 SVGAGI. The length of the CDR3 is 15 residues. Written as DNA, the CDR3 is TGTGCCAGCAGCCGCGCTGCGGCCTCCTACAATGAGCAGTTCTTC. This translates into CASSRAAASYNEQFF.

The chain links TRBV30 to TRBJ2-1; D assignment may be TRBD1 or TRBD2 (6 bases each). Germline V lookup: CDR1 GTSNPN, CDR2 SVGIG (reference sequence). The CDR3 is 15 residues long. V was shortened by 2 bases and J by 0 bases, with 11 bases between the two germline ends. CDR3 sequence: CAWSNRGRSYNEQFF. CDR3 bases: TGTGCCTGGAGTAATCGGGGGCGCTCCTACAATGAGCAGTTCTTC.

J is TRBJ1-1 and V is TRBV5-4; D is ambiguous. The CDR3 totals 15 residues. Germline loops: CDR1 SGHNT, CDR2 YYREEE (reference sequence). V was trimmed by 1 base and J by 4 bases, leaving 14 bases between them. This chain's CDR3 is CASSLSFELATEAFF. CDR3 DNA: TGTGCCAGCAGCTTGAGTTTTGAATTGGCCACTGAAGCTTTCTTT. The full variable domain, rest sourced from reference TRBV5-4 and TRBJ1-1, is ETGVTQSPTHLIKTRGQQVTLRCSSQSGHNTVSWYQQALGQGPQFIFQYYREEENGRGNFPPRFSGLQFPNYSSELNVNALELDDSALYLCASSLSFELATEAFFGQGTRLTVV.

The chain couples TRBV6-5 to TRBJ2-7, with 7 nucleotides matching TRBD1. The CDR3 has 12 amino acids. CDR1 is MNHEY, CDR2 SVGAGI, per germline. The ends lost 8 bases at V and 3 bases at J; junction bases unmatched: 4. The CDR3 reads CASGTADYEQYF. In nucleotides, the CDR3 is TGTGCCAGCGGGACAGCGGACTACGAGCAGTACTTC.